This record covers a single T cell receptor (beta chain). What it binds is not known. This sample is drawn from a study of shared clonotypes between healthy human individuals. Study-level findings and limits: Estimated richness values were generally larger in naive subsets than in memory subsets. It was anticipated that sequencing depth would influence how many clonotypes donors shared.

Profiled with immunoSEQ multiplex PCR; TCRdb holds only in-frame clones, not every one. Of roughly 2,500,000 clones in the sample, 93% were seen once. Per the germline V gene, CDR1 is SGDLS and CDR2 is YYNGEE. Trimming shortened V by 3 bases and J by 8 bases, and 14 bases separated the two germline ends. This CDR3 is 13 amino acids long. Specimen: naive CD4+ T cells from PBMCs. Sample subset: CD45RA+ positively selected. This clonotype was sampled from a young man in good health. Some clones in this sample may be carry-over from other donors' samples. The chain uses TRBV9 and TRBJ1-2; D perhaps matches TRBD1 (6 bases). As DNA, the CDR3 is TGTGCCAGCAGCGCCGGGACATCTCGGGGCTACACCTTC. Translating it yields CASSAGTSRGYTF.